These 26 T cell receptor beta chains came from one sample sequenced in a study of blood T cell repertoires in COVID-19 (dated by TCRdb to about 2020). The method behind the library was the immunoSEQ multiplex PCR assay. What TCRdb holds here is the immuneACCESS table cut down to in-frame rearrangements. Part of the clones is not present; checked against another copy, under half of the missing clones reflect an unresolved V gene, and the others are unexplained. For this sample there are 200,000 to 250,000 clones; 70% to 90% appear just once. The leading ten clones occupy around 1% of the sample. The sequencing sample was made of peripheral blood. These TCRs come from a man aged 35 to 55 with acute or convalescent COVID-19.

This clone appeared a single time. The chain combines TRBV29-1 with TRBJ1-2, with TRBD1 matching over 8 bases. CDR1 SQVTM and CDR2 ANQGSEA come from the germline V gene. The J segment lost 2 bases and the V segment lost 7 bases, leaving 12 bases of the junction unmatched. The CDR3 has 15 amino acids. CDR3 nucleotide sequence: TGCAGCGCTGGGACAGGCGCGTTCCCCAACTATGGCTACACCTTC. Amino acids: CSAGTGAFPNYGYTF.

This clone showed up just a few times. V and J are TRBV7-2 and TRBJ2-3; 12 bases align to TRBD2. V was pared by 2 bases and J by 0 bases, with 9 bases of the junction left unmatched. The CDR3 has 19 residues. Germline loops: CDR1 SGHTA, CDR2 FQGNSA. CDR3 nucleotides: TGTGCCAGCAGCTTACGAACGATCACTAGCGGGGGGAGCACAGATACGCAGTATTTT. Its protein product is CASSLRTITSGGSTDTQYF. The complete variable domain, with remaining parts taken from reference TRBV7-2 and TRBJ2-3, reads GAGVSQSPSNKVTEKGKDVELRCDPISGHTALYWYRQSLGQGLEFLIYFQGNSAPDKSGLPSDRFSAERTGGSVSTLTIQRTQQEDSAVYLCASSLRTITSGGSTDTQYFGPGTRLTVL.

The CDR3 here is CASSLSGGSTNEKLFF. The DNA of the CDR3 is TGTGCCAGCAGTTTATCGGGTGGGTCTACTAATGAAAAACTGTTTTTT. This chain joins TRBV28 and TRBJ1-4; D gene unclear. Germline loops: CDR1 MDHEN, CDR2 SYDVKM. Trimming shortened V by 1 base and J by 2 bases, and 11 bases separated the two germline ends. CDR3 length equals 16 residues.

The chain combines TRBV2 with TRBJ1-1; 12 bases align to TRBD1. The CDR3 is 13 amino acids. Trimming at V came to 11 bases and at J to 2 bases, leaving 3 bases not matched to a gene. Germline-derived CDR1 and CDR2 are SNHLY and FYNNEI. The CDR3 here is CAGTGGANTEAFF. In nucleotides, the CDR3 is TGTGCCGGGACAGGGGGCGCAAACACTGAAGCTTTCTTT.

There are a few counts of this clone. The chain is built from TRBV4-3 and TRBJ1-4; possible D gene TRBD1, 6 bases. The CDR3 length is 15 residues. Germline loops: CDR1 LGHNA, CDR2 YSLEER. V shed 0 bases and J shed 8 bases, with 13 bases lying between them. CDR3 loop: CASSQERGRGEKLFF. The CDR3 coding sequence is TGCGCCAGCAGCCAAGAGAGGGGCAGGGGCGAAAAACTGTTTTTT.

The genes are TRBV5-6 and TRBJ2-7; D might be TRBD1 (6 bases). The length of the CDR3 is 13 residues. Germline CDR1 and CDR2: SGHDT and YYEEEE. The ends were cut back, 0 bases at V and 6 bases at J, with 10 bases in the middle. The CDR3 loop reads CASSLGDTCEQYF. CDR3 in DNA: TGTGCCAGCAGCTTGGGGGACACATGCGAGCAGTACTTC. Full variable domain (rest looked up from reference TRBV5-6 and TRBJ2-7): DAGVTQSPTHLIKTRGQQVTLRCSPKSGHDTVSWYQQALGQGPQFIFQYYEEEERQRGNFPDRFSGHQFPNYSSELNVNALLLGDSALYLCASSLGDTCEQYFGPGTRLTVT.

This clone has just one count. The V call is TRBV2, the J call TRBJ1-1; TRBD1 is a possible D gene (5 bases). The CDR3 covers 13 residues. Germline loops: CDR1 SNHLY, CDR2 FYNNEI. Trimming removed 10 bases at V and 3 bases at J, with 15 bases between. DNA of the CDR3: TGTGCCACCAGCCTGCAGGGTTACACTGAAGCTTTCTTT. Its translation: CATSLQGYTEAFF.

This rearrangement joins TRBV19 to TRBJ2-5, with TRBD2 matching 7 bases. After removal of 8 bases from V and 2 bases from J, the junction contained 8 bases not matched to a gene. The CDR3 length is 14 residues. The germline V gene encodes CDR1 LNHDA and CDR2 SQIVND (reference sequence). CDR3 nucleotide sequence: TGTGCCAGTTCTCCCGGGACTACTCAAGAGACCCAGTACTTC. Amino acid sequence: CASSPGTTQETQYF.

The chain is built from TRBV9 and TRBJ1-6, with D perhaps TRBD1 (5 bases). The germline V gene encodes CDR1 SGDLS and CDR2 YYNGEE. The CDR3 has 16 residues. The V end was cut by 4 bases, the J end by 0 bases, with 11 bases between. DNA of the CDR3: TGTGCCAGCAGCCTCGGGGGAAGCTCCTATAATTCACCCCTCCACTTT. Its protein product is CASSLGGSSYNSPLHF.

The chain joins TRBV7-2 to TRBJ2-2, with 9 bases that match TRBD2. Germline CDR1 and CDR2: SGHTA and FQGNSA. V lost 5 bases to trimming and J lost 6 bases; unmatched junction nucleotides: 16. This CDR3 contains 18 residues. The chain's CDR3 is CASSPAAMGGGAAGELFF. The CDR3 bases are TGTGCCAGCAGCCCCGCTGCAATGGGCGGGGGGGCCGCCGGGGAGCTGTTTTTT.

The chain employs TRBV28 and TRBJ1-2; a possible D gene is TRBD1 (6 bases). Germline V gives CDR1 MDHEN, CDR2 SYDVKM. The CDR3 spans 14 residues. V lost 3 bases, J lost 4 bases, and 12 bases lay in between. CDR3 in amino acids: CASSLDSPSYGYTF. The DNA of the CDR3 is TGTGCCAGCAGTTTGGACAGCCCTTCCTATGGCTACACCTTC.

The sample holds a few counts of this clone. This chain links TRBV5-8 with TRBJ2-3; 7 nucleotides agree with TRBD1. The CDR3 extends over 15 amino acids. Germline CDR1 SGHTS, CDR2 YDEGEE. The V gene end was trimmed by 4 bases and the J gene end by 3 bases; junction bases not matched to a gene: 8. The CDR3 DNA reads TGTGCCAGCAGCCTCCTACAGACAGGGACAGATACGCAGTATTTT. Translation gives CASSLLQTGTDTQYF.

The chain couples TRBV7-2 to TRBJ2-3, with TRBD1 matching 12 bases. Germline lookup yields CDR1 SGHTA and CDR2 FQGNSA. CDR3 length equals 18 residues. V shed 0 bases and J 6 bases; nucleotides not matched to a gene: 10. The CDR3 region has the DNA TGTGCCAGCAGCTTAGCCTACACCGGGACAGGGGGCAGGGATACGCAGTATTTT. It yields the protein CASSLAYTGTGGRDTQYF. The full variable domain, its missing parts supplied by reference TRBV7-2 and TRBJ2-3, is GAGVSQSPSNKVTEKGKDVELRCDPISGHTALYWYRQSLGQGLEFLIYFQGNSAPDKSGLPSDRFSAERTGGSVSTLTIQRTQQEDSAVYLCASSLAYTGTGGRDTQYFGPGTRLTVL.

This chain uses TRBV2 with TRBJ1-1, with unresolved D. Germline assignment: CDR1 SNHLY and CDR2 FYNNEI. The germline V and J ends were trimmed by 3 bases and 3 bases, with 8 bases remaining between them. The CDR3 has 13 amino acids. The CDR3 DNA is TGTGCCAGCAGTGAGGTCCGGGACACTGAAGCTTTCTTT. Its protein is CASSEVRDTEAFF. The whole variable domain, filled in from reference TRBV2 and TRBJ1-1, reads EPEVTQTPSHQVTQMGQEVILRCVPISNHLYFYWYRQILGQKVEFLVSFYNNEISEKSEIFDDQFSVERPDGSNFTLKIRSTKLEDSAMYFCASSEVRDTEAFFGQGTRLTVV.

The gene calls are TRBV14 and TRBJ2-3; 10 nucleotides agree with TRBD2. The CDR3 runs to 19 residues. Germline CDR1 is SGHDN and CDR2 is FVKESK. V was clipped by 0 bases and J by 5 bases; unmatched bases: 14. In nucleotides, the CDR3 is TGTGCCAGCAGCCAAGAAACCAGCGGGGGGGCAAGGTTGAGAGATACGCAGTATTTT. Its translation is CASSQETSGGARLRDTQYF.

The chain combines TRBV19 with TRBJ1-2; 9 nucleotides line up with TRBD1. The CDR3 extends over 13 amino acids. Germline-derived CDR1 and CDR2 are LNHDA and SQIVND (reference sequence). The J segment lost 6 bases and the V segment lost 9 bases, leaving 8 bases of the junction unmatched. The CDR3, as DNA: TGTGCCAGCCACAGGGGGACAGGGAATGGCTACACCTTC. It is translated as CASHRGTGNGYTF. Full variable domain (remainder filled in from reference TRBV19 and TRBJ1-2): DGGITQSPKYLFRKEGQNVTLSCEQNLNHDAMYWYRQDPGQGLRLIYYSQIVNDFQKGDIAEGYSVSREKKESFPLTVTSAQKNPTAFYLCASHRGTGNGYTFGSGTRLTVV.

The chain links TRBV5-1 to TRBJ1-6; TRBD1 agrees at 9 bases. CDR1 and CDR2 (germline): SGHRS, YFSETQ. This CDR3 comprises 14 residues. The junction had 2 bases not matched to a gene; V was cut back by 3 bases and J by 7 bases. This chain's CDR3 is CASSWTGDNSPLHF. CDR3 nucleotide sequence: TGCGCCAGCAGCTGGACAGGGGACAATTCACCCCTCCACTTT.

The chain combines TRBV6-5 with TRBJ2-7, with TRBD2 matching 9 bases. The CDR3 length is 14 residues. Trimming at V came to 5 bases and at J to 0 bases, leaving 2 bases not matched to a gene. Germline V CDR1 and CDR2: MNHEY, SVGAGI. The CDR3 nucleotides read TGTGCCAGCAGTAATAGCGGGAGCTCCTACGAGCAGTACTTC. This encodes CASSNSGSSYEQYF.

The chain has TRBV5-4 and TRBJ2-1, with a weak D call TRBD2 (5 bases). The V gene's germline CDR1 is SGHNT and CDR2 YYREEE (reference sequence). V lost 4 bases, J lost 8 bases, and 16 bases lay in between. This CDR3 region has 14 residues. The CDR3: CASSLGIGGHEQFF. Written as DNA, the CDR3 is TGTGCCAGCAGCCTGGGGATCGGAGGCCATGAGCAGTTCTTC.

V is TRBV28 and J is TRBJ1-5, with TRBD1 identical over 8 bases. CDR1 and CDR2 from the germline V gene are MDHEN and SYDVKM. Trimming cost V 10 bases and J 6 bases; bases outside gene matches: 5. This CDR3 region has 12 residues. The CDR3 nucleotides read TGTGCCACCGCAGGGGGCACTCAGCCCCAGCATTTT. Protein: CATAGGTQPQHF.

The chain couples TRBV30 to TRBJ1-2; perhaps TRBD1 as D (5 bases). The CDR3 covers 13 residues. CDR1 GTSNPN and CDR2 SVGIG come from the germline V gene (reference sequence). The V gene lost 2 bases and the J gene lost 2 bases, with 9 bases spanning the gap. The CDR3 reads CAWSLDSNYGYTF. In DNA form, the CDR3 reads TGTGCCTGGAGTCTTGACAGCAACTATGGCTACACCTTC. The full variable domain, with the rest looked up from reference TRBV30 and TRBJ1-2, is SQTIHQWPATLVQPVGSPLSLECTVEGTSNPNLYWYRQAAGRGLQLLFYSVGIGQISSEVPQNLSASRPQDRQFILSSKKLLLSDSGFYLCAWSLDSNYGYTFGSGTRLTVV.

The chain joins TRBV18 to TRBJ2-5, with 8 bases fitting TRBD2. Germline loops: CDR1 KGHSH, CDR2 LQKENI. The CDR3 runs 15 residues. Trimming cost V 3 bases and J 5 bases; bases outside gene matches: 8. CDR3 bases: TGTGCCAGCTCACCGGGAAGCGGGGGAGGGGAGACCCAGTACTTC. Protein sequence: CASSPGSGGGETQYF. Filled out from reference TRBV18 and TRBJ2-5, the complete variable domain reads NAGVMQNPRHLVRRRGQEARLRCSPMKGHSHVYWYRQLPEEGLKFMVYLQKENIIDESGMPKERFSAEFPKEGPSILRIQQVVRGDSAAYFCASSPGSGGGETQYFGPGTRLLVL.

The chain has TRBV6-6 and TRBJ2-5; a possible D gene is TRBD1 (6 bases). The CDR3 is 14 amino acids. Germline loops: CDR1 MNHNY, CDR2 SVGAGI (reference sequence). Deletions cut 4 bases from V and 0 bases from J, with 9 bases between. DNA for the CDR3: TGTGCCAGCAGTTCCGGACAGAACCAAGAGACCCAGTACTTC. Translation gives CASSSGQNQETQYF.

This chain links TRBV5-6 with TRBJ1-1; 7 nucleotides match TRBD1. V gave up 3 bases and J gave up 0 bases; unmatched junction bases: 8. The CDR3 covers 16 residues. The germline gives CDR1 SGHDT, CDR2 YYEEEE. Written as DNA, the CDR3 is TGTGCCAGCAGCTGGATTGGACAGGCCATGAACACTGAAGCTTTCTTT. It is translated as CASSWIGQAMNTEAFF.

J is TRBJ2-1 and V is TRBV7-9; TRBD2 matches at 10 bases. The junction had 7 bases not matched to a gene; V was cut back by 5 bases and J by 6 bases. The CDR3 consists of 15 residues. Germline V lookup: CDR1 SEHNR, CDR2 FQNEAQ (reference sequence). For the CDR3, the DNA is TGTGCCAGCAGCCCAAGCGGGGGGGCCGTCAATGAGCAGTTCTTC. This codes for CASSPSGGAVNEQFF.

The table lists this clone with a count of one. The chain is built from TRBV4-2 and TRBJ1-2, with TRBD1 as a possible D gene (5 bases). The germline gives CDR1 LGHNA, CDR2 YNFKEQ. The V end lost 4 bases, the J end lost 4 bases, and 19 bases lay between the germline ends. The CDR3 has 16 residues. The CDR3 bases are TGTGCCAGCAGCCCTTCGCGGGGCGGGGACTTCTATGGCTACACCTTC. It yields the protein CASSPSRGGDFYGYTF.